Listed below are T cell receptor beta chains from one sample, sequenced in a study of T cells in Graves' hyperthyroidism and ophthalmopathy. TCRdb itself ran the multiplex PCR reads through MiXCR, one entry per CDR3 protein. The sample gives hundreds of thousands of distinct CDR3 sequences, 14% to 15% of which show up once; around 4% is in the top ten. The specimen sequenced was blood. These receptors originate from a middle-aged woman with Graves' ophthalmopathy. CDR3s include the opening cysteine and the closing phenylalanine or tryptophan. The D gene is left open where the match is weak. Part of the rows lack a size; the others show once, few, many or a class for expanded clones.

CASSLEQGGEAFF	TGCGCCAGCAGCTTGGAACAGGGTGGTGAAGCTTTCTTT	NA	NA	TRBV5-1	TRBJ1-1
CASSLRGLDTEAFF	TGTGCCAGCAGTCTCAGGGGGCTGGACACTGAAGCTTTCTTT	many	TRBD1	TRBV12-3/TRBV12-4	TRBJ1-1
CASSFWGQGKGYGYTF	TGTGCCAGCAGTTTTTGGGGGCAGGGTAAAGGCTATGGCTACACCTTC	many	NA	TRBV28	TRBJ1-2
CASSQVTRAEAFF	TGTGCCAGCAGCCAGGTTACACGAGCTGAAGCTTTCTTT	few	NA	TRBV3-1	TRBJ1-1
CASSVGPGVDTEAFF	TGTGCCAGCAGCGTAGGCCCAGGGGTCGACACTGAAGCTTTCTTT	NA	NA	TRBV9	TRBJ1-1
CASSPSGRPDTQYF	TGTGCCAGCAGCCCTAGCGGGAGACCAGATACGCAGTATTTT	few	TRBD2	TRBV7-2	TRBJ2-3
CGASGSLRTDTQYF	TGCGGGGCTAGCGGGAGTCTACGCACAGATACGCAGTATTTT	NA	TRBD2	TRBV29-1	TRBJ2-3
CASSPRDRDTEAFF	TGTGCCAGCAGCCCGCGGGACCGGGACACTGAAGCTTTCTTT	few	NA	TRBV7-9	TRBJ1-1
CASSETTGGRSNQPQHF	TGTGCCAGCAGTGAAACTACAGGGGGACGTAGCAATCAGCCCCAGCATTTT	many	TRBD1	TRBV6-1	TRBJ1-5
CSAEDRAGYEQYF	TGCAGCGCCGAAGACAGGGCGGGCTACGAGCAGTACTTC	many	TRBD1	TRBV29-1	TRBJ2-7